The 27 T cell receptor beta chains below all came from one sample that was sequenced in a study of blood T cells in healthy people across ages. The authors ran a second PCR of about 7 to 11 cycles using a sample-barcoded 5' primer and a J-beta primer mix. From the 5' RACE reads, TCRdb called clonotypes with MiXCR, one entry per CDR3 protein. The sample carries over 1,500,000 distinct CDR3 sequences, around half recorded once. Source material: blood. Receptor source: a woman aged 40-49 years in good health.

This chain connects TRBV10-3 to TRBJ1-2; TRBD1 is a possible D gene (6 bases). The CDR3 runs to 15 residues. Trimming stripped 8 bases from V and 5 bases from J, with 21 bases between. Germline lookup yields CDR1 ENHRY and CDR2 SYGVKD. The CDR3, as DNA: TGTGCCATCGCGAACAGGGATGTAGACCTATATGGCTACACCTTC. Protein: CAIANRDVDLYGYTF.

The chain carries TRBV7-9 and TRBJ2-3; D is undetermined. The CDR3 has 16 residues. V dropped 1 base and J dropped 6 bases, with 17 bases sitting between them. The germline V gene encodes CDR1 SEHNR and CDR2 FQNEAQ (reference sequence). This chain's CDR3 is CASSLGSGPPRDTQYF. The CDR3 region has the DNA TGTGCCAGCAGCTTAGGTTCAGGCCCACCGAGGGATACGCAGTATTTT.

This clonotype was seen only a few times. CDR3 sequence reads: CASSLDLPSNEQFF. Here the CDR3 DNA reads TGTGCCAGCAGCTTAGACTTACCGTCCAATGAGCAGTTCTTC. The chain uses TRBV7-2 and TRBJ2-1; D not certain. Trimming took 1 base from V and 6 from J, leaving 10 bases between them. There are 14 residues in the CDR3. CDR1 and CDR2 (germline): SGHTA, FQGNSA.

The CDR3 here is CASSYSTGVGTDTQYF. In nucleotides, the CDR3 is TGTGCCAGCAGTTACTCGACAGGGGTTGGGACAGATACGCAGTATTTT. The V and J genes are TRBV6-6 and TRBJ2-3, with 8 positions matching TRBD1. CDR1 is MNHNY and CDR2 is SVGAGI in the germline V gene (reference sequence). After removal of 0 bases from V and 3 bases from J, the junction contained 5 bases not matched to a gene. The CDR3 sequence is 16 residues long.

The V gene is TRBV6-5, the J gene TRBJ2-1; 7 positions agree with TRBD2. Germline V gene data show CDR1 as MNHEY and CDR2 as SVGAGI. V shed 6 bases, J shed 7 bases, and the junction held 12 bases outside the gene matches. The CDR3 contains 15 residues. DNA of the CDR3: TGTGCCAGCAGCGGACCAGCGGGACCACCTAATGAGCAGTTCTTC. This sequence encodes CASSGPAGPPNEQFF.

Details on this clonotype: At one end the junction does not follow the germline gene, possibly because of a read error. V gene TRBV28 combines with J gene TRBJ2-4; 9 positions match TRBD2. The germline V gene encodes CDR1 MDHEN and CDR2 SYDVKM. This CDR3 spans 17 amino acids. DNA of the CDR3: TGCGCCAGCAGCCTGCGGACTAGCGCGAGTGGGTTAGAGACCGAGTACTTC. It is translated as CASSLRTSASGLETEYF.

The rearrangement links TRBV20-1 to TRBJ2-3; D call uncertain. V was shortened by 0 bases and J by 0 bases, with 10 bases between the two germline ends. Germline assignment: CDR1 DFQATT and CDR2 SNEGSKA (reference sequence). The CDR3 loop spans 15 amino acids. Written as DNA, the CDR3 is TGCAGTGCTAGAGATATGGGGAAAAGCACAGATACGCAGTATTTT. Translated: CSARDMGKSTDTQYF.

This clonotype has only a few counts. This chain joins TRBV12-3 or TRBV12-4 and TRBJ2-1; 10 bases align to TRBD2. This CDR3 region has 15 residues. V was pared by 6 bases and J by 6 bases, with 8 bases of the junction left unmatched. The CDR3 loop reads CASSSPGLASNEQFF. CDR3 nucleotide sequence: TGTGCCAGCAGCTCCCCGGGACTAGCGTCCAATGAGCAGTTCTTC.

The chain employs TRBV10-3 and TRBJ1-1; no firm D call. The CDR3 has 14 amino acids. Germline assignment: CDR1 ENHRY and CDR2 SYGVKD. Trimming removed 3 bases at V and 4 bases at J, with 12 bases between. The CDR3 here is CAISELRAGTEAFF. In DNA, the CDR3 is TGTGCCATCAGTGAACTGCGGGCGGGCACTGAAGCTTTCTTT.

CDR3 residues: CASSPLVANEQFF. In nucleotides, the CDR3 is TGCGCCAGCAGCCCATTAGTGGCCAATGAGCAGTTCTTC. This chain connects TRBV4-3 to TRBJ2-1; D is unclear. CDR1 and CDR2 (germline): LGHNA, YSLEER. Trimming removed 4 bases at V and 6 bases at J, with 10 bases between. CDR3 size: 13 residues.

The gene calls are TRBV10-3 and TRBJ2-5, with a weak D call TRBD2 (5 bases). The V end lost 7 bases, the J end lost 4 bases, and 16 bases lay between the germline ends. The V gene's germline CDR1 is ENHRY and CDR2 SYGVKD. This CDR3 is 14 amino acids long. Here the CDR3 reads CAIKAEDGGETQYF. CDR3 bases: TGTGCCATCAAAGCGGAGGACGGTGGAGAGACCCAGTACTTC.

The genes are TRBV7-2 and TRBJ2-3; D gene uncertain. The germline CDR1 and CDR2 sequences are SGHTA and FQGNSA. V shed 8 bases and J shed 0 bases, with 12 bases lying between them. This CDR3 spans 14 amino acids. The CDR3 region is CASQRAGSTDTQYF. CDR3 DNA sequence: TGTGCCAGCCAGCGAGCTGGGAGCACAGATACGCAGTATTTT.

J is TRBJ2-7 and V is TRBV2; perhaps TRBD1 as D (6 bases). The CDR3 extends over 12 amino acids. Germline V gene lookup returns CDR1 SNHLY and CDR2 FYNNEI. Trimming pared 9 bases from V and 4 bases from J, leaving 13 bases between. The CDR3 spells CASRQEQYEQYF. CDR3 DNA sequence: TGTGCCAGTCGACAGGAGCAATACGAGCAGTACTTC.

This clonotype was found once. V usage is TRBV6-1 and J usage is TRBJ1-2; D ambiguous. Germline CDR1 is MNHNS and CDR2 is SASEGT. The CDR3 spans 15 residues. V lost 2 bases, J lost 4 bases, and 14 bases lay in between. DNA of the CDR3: TGTGCCAGCAGTGAAAACGGGGAATGGGGCTATGGCTACACCTTC. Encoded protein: CASSENGEWGYGYTF.

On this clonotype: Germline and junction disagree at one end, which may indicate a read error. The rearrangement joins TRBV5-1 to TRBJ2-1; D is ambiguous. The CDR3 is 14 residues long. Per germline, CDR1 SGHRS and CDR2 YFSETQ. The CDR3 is CASSLWQSYDEQFF. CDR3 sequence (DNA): TGCGCCAGCAGCTTGTGGCAGAGCTACGATGAGCAGTTCTTC.

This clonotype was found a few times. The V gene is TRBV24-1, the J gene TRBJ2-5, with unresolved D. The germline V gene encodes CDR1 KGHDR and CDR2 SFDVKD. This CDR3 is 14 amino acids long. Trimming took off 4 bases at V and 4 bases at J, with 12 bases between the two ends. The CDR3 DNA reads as TGTGCCACCAGTGACTCTGACATACGAGAGACCCAGTACTTC. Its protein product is CATSDSDIRETQYF.

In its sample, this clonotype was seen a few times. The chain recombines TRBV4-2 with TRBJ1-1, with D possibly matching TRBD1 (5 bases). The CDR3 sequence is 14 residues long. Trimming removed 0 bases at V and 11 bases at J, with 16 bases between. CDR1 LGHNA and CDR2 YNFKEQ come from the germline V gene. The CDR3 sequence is CASSQDPSGRAAFF. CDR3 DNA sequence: TGTGCCAGCAGCCAAGACCCGTCGGGCAGGGCTGCTTTCTTT.

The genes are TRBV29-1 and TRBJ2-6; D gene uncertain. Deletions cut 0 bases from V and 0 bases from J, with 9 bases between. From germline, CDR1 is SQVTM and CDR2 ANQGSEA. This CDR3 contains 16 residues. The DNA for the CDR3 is TGCAGCGTTGAAGAAGGAAGGGCCTCTGGGGCCAACGTCCTGACTTTC. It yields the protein CSVEEGRASGANVLTF.

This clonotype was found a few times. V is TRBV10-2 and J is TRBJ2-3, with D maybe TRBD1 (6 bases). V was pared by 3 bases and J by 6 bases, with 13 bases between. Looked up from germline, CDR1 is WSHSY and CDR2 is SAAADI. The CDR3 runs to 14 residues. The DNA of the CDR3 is TGCGCCAGCAGTGAAGGCAGGGGATGGGATACGCAGTATTTT. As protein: CASSEGRGWDTQYF.

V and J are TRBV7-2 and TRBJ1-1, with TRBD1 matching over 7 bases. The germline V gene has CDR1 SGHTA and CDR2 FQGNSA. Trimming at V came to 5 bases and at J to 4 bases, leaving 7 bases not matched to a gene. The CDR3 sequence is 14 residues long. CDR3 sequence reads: CASSPRGLVTEAFF. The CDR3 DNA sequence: TGTGCCAGCAGCCCCAGGGGGTTGGTCACTGAAGCTTTCTTT.

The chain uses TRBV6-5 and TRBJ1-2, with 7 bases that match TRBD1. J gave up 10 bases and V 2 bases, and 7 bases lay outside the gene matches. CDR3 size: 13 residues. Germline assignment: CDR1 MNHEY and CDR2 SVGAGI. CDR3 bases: TGTGCCAGCAGTTACGAGACAGGGAGCGTCTACACCTTC. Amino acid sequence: CASSYETGSVYTF.

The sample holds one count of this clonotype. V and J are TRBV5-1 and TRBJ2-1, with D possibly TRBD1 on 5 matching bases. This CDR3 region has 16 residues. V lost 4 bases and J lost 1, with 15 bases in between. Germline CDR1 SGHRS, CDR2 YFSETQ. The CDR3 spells CASSRQGSSSYNEQFF. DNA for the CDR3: TGCGCCAGCAGCCGGCAGGGTAGTAGTTCCTACAATGAGCAGTTCTTC.

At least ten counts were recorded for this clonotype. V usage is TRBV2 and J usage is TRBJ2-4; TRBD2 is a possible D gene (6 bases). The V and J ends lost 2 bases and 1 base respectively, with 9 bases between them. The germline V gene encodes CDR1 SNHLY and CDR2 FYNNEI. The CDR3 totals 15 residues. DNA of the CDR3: TGTGCCAGCAGTGAATGGGGGGACGCCAAAAACATTCAGTACTTC. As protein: CASSEWGDAKNIQYF.

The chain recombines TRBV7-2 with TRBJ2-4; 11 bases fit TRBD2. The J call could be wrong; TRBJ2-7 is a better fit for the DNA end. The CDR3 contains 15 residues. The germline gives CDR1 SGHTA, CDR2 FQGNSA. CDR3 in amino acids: CASSCTSGGTYEQYF. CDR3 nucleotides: TGTGCCAGCAGCTGCACTAGCGGGGGTACCTACGAGCAGTACTTC.

The CDR3 DNA is TGCGCCAGCAGCCAAGGTCCAGCGGGGCTAGAGACCCAGTACTTC. Translating gives CASSQGPAGLETQYF. The gene calls are TRBV4-3 and TRBJ2-5; 7 nucleotides match TRBD2. V dropped 1 base and J dropped 4; count of bases not matched to a gene: 6. Germline CDR1 LGHNA, CDR2 YSLEER. The CDR3 has 15 residues.

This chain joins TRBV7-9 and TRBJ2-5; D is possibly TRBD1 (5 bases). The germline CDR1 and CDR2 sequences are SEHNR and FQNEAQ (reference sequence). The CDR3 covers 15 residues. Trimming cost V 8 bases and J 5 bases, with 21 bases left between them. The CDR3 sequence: CASPPPGRSVETQYF. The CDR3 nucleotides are TGTGCCAGCCCTCCCCCAGGGCGGTCAGTGGAGACCCAGTACTTC.

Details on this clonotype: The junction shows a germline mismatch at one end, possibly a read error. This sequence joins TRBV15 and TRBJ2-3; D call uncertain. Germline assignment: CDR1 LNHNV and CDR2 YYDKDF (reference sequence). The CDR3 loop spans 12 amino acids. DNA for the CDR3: TGTGCCACCAGTAGAGACGAGTATACGCAGTATTTT. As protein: CATSRDEYTQYF.